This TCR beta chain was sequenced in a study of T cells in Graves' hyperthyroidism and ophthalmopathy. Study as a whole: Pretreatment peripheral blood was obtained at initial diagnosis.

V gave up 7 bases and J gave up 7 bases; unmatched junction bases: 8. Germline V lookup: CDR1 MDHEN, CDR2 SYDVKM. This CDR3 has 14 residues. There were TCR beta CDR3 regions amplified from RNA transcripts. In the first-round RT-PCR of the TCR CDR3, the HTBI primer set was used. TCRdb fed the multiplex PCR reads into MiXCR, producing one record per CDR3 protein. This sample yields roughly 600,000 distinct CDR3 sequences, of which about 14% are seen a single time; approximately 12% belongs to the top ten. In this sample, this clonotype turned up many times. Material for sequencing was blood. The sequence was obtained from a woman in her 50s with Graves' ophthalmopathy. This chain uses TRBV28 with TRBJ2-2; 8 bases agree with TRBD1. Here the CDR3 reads CASTWQGANGELFF. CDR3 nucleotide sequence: TGTGCCAGCACTTGGCAGGGGGCTAACGGGGAGCTGTTTTTT.